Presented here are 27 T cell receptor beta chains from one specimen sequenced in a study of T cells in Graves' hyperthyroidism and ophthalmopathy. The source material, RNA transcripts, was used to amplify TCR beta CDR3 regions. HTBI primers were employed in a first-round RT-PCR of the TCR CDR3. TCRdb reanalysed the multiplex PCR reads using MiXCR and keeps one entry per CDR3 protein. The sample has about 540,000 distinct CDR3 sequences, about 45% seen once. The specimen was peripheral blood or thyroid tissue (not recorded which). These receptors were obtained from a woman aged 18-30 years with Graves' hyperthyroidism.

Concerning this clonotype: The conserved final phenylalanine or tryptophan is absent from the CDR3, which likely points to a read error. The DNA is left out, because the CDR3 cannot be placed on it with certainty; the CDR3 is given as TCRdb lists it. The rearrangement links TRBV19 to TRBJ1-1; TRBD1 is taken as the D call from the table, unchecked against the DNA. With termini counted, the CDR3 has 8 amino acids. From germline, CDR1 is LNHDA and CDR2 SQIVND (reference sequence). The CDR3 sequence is CASTRGLY.

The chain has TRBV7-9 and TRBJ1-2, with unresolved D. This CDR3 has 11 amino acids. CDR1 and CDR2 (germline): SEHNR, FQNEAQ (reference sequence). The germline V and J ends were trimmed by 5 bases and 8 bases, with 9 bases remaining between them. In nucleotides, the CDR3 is TGTGCCAGCAGCCATTTTGAGGGCTACACCTTC. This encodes CASSHFEGYTF.

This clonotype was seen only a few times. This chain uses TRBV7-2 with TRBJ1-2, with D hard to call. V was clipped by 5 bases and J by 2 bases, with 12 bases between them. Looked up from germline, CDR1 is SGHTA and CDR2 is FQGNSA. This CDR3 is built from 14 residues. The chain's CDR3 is CASSPYMGNYGYTF. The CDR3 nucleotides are TGTGCCAGCAGCCCCTATATGGGGAACTATGGCTACACCTTC.

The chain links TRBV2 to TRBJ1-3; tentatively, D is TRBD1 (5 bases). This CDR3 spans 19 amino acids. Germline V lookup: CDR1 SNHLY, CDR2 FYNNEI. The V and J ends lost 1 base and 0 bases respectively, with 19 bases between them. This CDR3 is CASSEVGGIDWRSGNTIYF. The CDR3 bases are TGTGCCAGCAGTGAAGTGGGGGGAATCGACTGGCGCTCTGGAAACACCATATATTTT.

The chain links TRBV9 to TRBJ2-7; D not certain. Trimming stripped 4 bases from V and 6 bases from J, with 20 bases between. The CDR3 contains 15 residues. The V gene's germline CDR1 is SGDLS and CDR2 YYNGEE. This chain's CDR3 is CASSSPSRPPREQYF. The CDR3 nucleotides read TGTGCCAGCAGCTCCCCCTCGCGGCCGCCTCGCGAGCAGTACTTC.

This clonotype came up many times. The CDR3 nucleotides read TGTGCCATCAGTGAAGGAGGCGGCTACACCTTC. Translation: CAISEGGGYTF. J is TRBJ1-2 and V is TRBV10-3; D not resolved. Deletions cut 3 bases from V and 8 bases from J, with 7 bases between. CDR3 length: 11 amino acids. Germline CDR1 and CDR2: ENHRY and SYGVKD.

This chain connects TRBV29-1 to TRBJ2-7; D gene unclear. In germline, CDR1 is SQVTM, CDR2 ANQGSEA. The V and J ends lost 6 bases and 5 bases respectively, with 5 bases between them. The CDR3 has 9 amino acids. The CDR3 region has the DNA TGCAGCGTACGGGACGAGCAGTACTTC. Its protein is CSVRDEQYF.

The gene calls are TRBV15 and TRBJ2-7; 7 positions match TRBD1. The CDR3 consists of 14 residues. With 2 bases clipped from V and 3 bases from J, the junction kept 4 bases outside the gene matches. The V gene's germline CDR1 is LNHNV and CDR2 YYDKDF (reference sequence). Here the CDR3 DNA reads TGTGCCACCAGCAGACGGACAGGCGGCTACGAGCAGTACTTC. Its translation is CATSRRTGGYEQYF.

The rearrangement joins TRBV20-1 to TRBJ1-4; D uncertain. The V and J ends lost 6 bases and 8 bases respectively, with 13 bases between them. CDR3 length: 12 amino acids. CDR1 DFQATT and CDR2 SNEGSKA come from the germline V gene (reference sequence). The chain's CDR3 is CSAREGREKLFF. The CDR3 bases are TGCAGTGCCCGTGAGGGAAGAGAAAAACTGTTTTTT.

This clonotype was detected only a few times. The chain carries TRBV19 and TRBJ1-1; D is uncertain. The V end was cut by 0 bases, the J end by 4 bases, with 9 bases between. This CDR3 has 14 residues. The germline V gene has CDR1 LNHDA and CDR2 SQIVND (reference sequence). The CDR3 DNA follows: TGTGCCAGTAGTATAGATGGAGGAGGCACTGAAGCTTTCTTT. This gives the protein CASSIDGGGTEAFF.

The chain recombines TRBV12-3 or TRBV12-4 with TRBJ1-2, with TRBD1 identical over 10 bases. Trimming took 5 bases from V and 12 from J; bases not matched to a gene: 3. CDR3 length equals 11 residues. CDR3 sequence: CASSVTGGHTF. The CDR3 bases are TGTGCCAGCAGTGTGACAGGGGGCCACACCTTC.

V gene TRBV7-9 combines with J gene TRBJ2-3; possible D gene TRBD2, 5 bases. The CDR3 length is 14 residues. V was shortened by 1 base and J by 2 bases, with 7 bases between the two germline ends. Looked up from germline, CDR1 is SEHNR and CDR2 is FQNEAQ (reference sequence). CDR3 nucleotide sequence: TGTGCCAGCAGCTTAGAGCGGATCACAGATACGCAGTATTTT. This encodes CASSLERITDTQYF.

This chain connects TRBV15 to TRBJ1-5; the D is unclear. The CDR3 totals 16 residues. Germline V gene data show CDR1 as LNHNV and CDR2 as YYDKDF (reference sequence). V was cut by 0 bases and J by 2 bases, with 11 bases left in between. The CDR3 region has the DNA TGTGCCACCAGCAGAGATCGGGTGGCGGGCAATCAGCCCCAGCATTTT. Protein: CATSRDRVAGNQPQHF. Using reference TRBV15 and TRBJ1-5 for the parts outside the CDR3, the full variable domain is DAMVIQNPRYQVTQFGKPVTLSCSQTLNHNVMYWYQQKSSQAPKLLFHYYDKDFNNEADTPDNFQSRRPNTSFCFLDIRSPGLGDTAMYLCATSRDRVAGNQPQHFGDGTRLSIL.

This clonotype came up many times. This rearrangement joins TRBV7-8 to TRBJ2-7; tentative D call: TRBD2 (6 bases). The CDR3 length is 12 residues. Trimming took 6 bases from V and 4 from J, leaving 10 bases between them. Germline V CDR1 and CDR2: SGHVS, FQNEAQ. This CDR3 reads CASRPEGYEQYF. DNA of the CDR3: TGTGCCAGCAGACCGGAGGGGTACGAGCAGTACTTC.

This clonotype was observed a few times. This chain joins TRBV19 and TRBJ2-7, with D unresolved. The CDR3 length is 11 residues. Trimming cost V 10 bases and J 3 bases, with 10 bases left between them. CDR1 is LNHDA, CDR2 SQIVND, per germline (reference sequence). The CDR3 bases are TGTGCCACCCTGGCAGGCTACGAGCAGTACTTC. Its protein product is CATLAGYEQYF.

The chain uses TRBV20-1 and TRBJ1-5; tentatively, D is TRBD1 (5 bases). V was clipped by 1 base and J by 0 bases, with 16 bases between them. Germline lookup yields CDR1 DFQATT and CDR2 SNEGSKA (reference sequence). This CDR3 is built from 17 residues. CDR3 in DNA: TGCAGTGCTAGAGGAAGTCTAGGGACCCGTAGCAATCAGCCCCAGCATTTT. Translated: CSARGSLGTRSNQPQHF.

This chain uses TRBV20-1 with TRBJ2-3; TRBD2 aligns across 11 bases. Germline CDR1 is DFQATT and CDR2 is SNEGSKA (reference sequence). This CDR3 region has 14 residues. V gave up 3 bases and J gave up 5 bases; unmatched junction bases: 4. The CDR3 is CSARATSGVDTQYF. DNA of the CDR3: TGCAGTGCTAGGGCGACTAGCGGGGTAGATACGCAGTATTTT.

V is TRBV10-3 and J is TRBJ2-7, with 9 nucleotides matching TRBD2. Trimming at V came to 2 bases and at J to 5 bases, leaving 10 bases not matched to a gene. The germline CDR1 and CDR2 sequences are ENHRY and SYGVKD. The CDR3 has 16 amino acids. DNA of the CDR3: TGTGCCATCAGTGAGGGGCTGGTAGCGGGAGTAAACGAGCAGTACTTC. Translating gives CAISEGLVAGVNEQYF.

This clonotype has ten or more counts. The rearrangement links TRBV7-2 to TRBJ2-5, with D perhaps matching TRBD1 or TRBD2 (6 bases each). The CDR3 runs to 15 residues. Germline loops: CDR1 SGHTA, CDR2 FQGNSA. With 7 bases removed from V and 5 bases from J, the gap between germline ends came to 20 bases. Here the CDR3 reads CASISAPGAGETQYF. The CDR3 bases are TGTGCCAGCATCTCCGCGCCGGGGGCGGGGGAGACCCAGTACTTC.

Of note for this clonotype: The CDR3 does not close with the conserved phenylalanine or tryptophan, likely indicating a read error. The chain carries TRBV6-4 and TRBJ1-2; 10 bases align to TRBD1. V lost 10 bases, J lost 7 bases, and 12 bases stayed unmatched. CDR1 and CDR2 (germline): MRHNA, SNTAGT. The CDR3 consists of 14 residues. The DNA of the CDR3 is TGTGCCATCACCGGAGGGACAGGGGCGTTTGGCTACACCCTC. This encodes CAITGGTGAFGYTL.

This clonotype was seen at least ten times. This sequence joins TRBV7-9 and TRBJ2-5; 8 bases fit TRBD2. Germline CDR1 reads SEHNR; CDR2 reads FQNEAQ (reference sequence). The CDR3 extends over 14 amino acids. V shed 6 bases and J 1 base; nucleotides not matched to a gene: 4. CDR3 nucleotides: TGTGCCAGCAGTCAGCGGGAGAGCCAAGAGACCCAGTACTTC. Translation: CASSQRESQETQYF. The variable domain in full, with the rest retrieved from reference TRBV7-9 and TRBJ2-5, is DTGVSQNPRHKITKRGQNVTFRCDPISEHNRLYWYRQTLGQGPEFLTYFQNEAQLEKSRLLSDRFSAERPKGSFSTLEIQRTEQGDSAMYLCASSQRESQETQYFGPGTRLLVL.

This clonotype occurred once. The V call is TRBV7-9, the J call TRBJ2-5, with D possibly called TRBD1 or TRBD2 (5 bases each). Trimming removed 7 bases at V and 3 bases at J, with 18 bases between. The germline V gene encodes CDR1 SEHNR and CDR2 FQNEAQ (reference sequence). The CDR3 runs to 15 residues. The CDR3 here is CASTLRGAGKETQYF. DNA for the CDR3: TGTGCCAGCACCCTCCGGGGCGCCGGGAAAGAGACCCAGTACTTC.

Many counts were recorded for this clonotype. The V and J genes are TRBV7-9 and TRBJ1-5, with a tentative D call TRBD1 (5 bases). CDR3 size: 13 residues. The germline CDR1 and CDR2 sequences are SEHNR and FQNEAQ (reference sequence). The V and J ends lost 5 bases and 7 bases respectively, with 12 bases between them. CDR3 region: CASSQTGEQPQHF. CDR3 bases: TGTGCCAGCAGCCAGACGGGGGAACAGCCCCAGCATTTT.

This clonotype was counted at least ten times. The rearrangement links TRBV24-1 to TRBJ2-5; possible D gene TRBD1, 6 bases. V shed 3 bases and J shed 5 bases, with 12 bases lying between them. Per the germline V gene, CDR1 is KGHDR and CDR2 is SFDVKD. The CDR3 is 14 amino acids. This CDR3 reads CATSDLGQRETQYF. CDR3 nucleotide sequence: TGTGCCACCAGTGATCTCGGACAGCGGGAGACCCAGTACTTC.

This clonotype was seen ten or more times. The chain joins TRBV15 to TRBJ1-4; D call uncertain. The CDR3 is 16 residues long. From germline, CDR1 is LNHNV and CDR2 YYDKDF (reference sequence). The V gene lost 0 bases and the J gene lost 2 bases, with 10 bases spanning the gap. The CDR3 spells CATSRDYPGTNEKLFF. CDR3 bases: TGTGCCACCAGCAGAGATTACCCGGGCACTAATGAAAAACTGTTTTTT. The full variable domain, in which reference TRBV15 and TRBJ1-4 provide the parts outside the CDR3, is DAMVIQNPRYQVTQFGKPVTLSCSQTLNHNVMYWYQQKSSQAPKLLFHYYDKDFNNEADTPDNFQSRRPNTSFCFLDIRSPGLGDTAMYLCATSRDYPGTNEKLFFGSGTQLSVL.

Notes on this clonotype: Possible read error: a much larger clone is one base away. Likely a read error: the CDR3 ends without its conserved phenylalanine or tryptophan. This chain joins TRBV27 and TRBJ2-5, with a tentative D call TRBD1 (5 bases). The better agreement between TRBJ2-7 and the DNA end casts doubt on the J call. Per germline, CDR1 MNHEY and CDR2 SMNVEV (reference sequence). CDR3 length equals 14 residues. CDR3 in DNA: TGTGCCAGCAGTTTTTCCGGCAGGGCCCACGAGCAGTACCTC. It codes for CASSFSGRAHEQYL.

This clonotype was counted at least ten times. CDR3 sequence (DNA): TGTGCCTCACAGGGCTCGCAGACCCAGTACTTC. This codes for CASQGSQTQYF. The V gene is TRBV10-3, the J gene TRBJ2-5, with D maybe TRBD1 (6 bases). Germline values: CDR1 ENHRY, CDR2 SYGVKD. The CDR3 spans 11 residues. Trimming cost V 11 bases and J 6 bases, with 13 bases left between them.